This entry features one T cell receptor beta chain sequence. This CDR3 is 15 amino acids long. V gave up 10 bases and J gave up 3 bases; unmatched junction bases: 12. CDR1 and CDR2 (germline): MDHEN, SYDVKM. Study members were between roughly 18 and 89 years old and lived in 25 or so US regions. Researchers sorted participants into cohorts using their self-reported clinical history. The data were produced by immunoSEQ multiplex PCR, yet TCRdb's version contains in-frame clones alone and is incomplete. The top ten hold roughly 1.1% of the sample, which has about 430,000 clones, approximately 92% seen once. The sample is drawn from a study of blood T cell repertoires in COVID-19. Study-wide background: Some COVID-19 samples were acute and others convalescent; all came from the United States, Italy and Spain.

The chain uses TRBV28 and TRBJ2-3; 8 bases map to TRBD1. The origin of this receptor is a man between 25 and 39 years old who had recovered from COVID-19. Sequenced: PBMCs or T cells enriched from blood (not recorded which). CDR3 sequence reads: CATGQGSFGTDTQYF. For the CDR3, the DNA is TGTGCCACCGGACAGGGCTCCTTTGGGACAGATACGCAGTATTTT.